Listed below are T cell receptor beta chains from one sample, sequenced in a study of TIL therapy for anti-PD-1-resistant metastatic lung cancer. Data came from immunoSEQ multiplex PCR; TCRdb stores just in-frame clones and leaves some out. This sample has about 46,000 clones, with around 86% found just once. Material: blood, obtained at baseline. The receptors stem from a person between 30 and 80 years old with non-small cell lung cancer. CDR3s include the opening cysteine and the closing phenylalanine or tryptophan. The D gene is left open where the match is weak. A row's size may be missing; if present it is once, few, many or a size class.

J: TRBJ2-5; size: NA; V: TRBV25-1; D: NA; CDR3: CASKPRALGETQYF; DNA: TGTGCCAGCAAGCCCAGGGCTTTGGGGGAGACCCAGTACTTC
J: TRBJ1-2; size: few; V: TRBV2; D: TRBD1; CDR3: CASSERTGGGYGYTF; DNA: TGTGCCAGCAGTGAACGGACAGGGGGCGGCTATGGCTACACCTTC
J: TRBJ1-4; size: NA; V: TRBV10-3; D: NA; CDR3: CAISESRQSNEKLFF; DNA: TGTGCCATCAGTGAGTCCCGGCAGTCTAATGAAAAACTGTTTTTT
J: TRBJ2-7; size: NA; V: TRBV4-3; D: NA; CDR3: CASSQDGDYEQYF; DNA: TGCGCCAGCAGCCAAGACGGAGACTACGAGCAGTACTTC
J: TRBJ2-5; size: NA; V: TRBV7-6; D: TRBD1; CDR3: CASSLAGTGQETQYF; DNA: TGTGCCAGCAGCTTAGCCGGGACAGGGCAAGAGACCCAGTACTTC
J: TRBJ2-5; size: NA; V: TRBV7-9; D: TRBD1; CDR3: CASSLAGTGRETQYF; DNA: TGTGCCAGCAGCTTAGCGGGGACAGGGAGAGAGACCCAGTACTTC
J: TRBJ2-3; size: NA; V: TRBV10-1; D: TRBD1; CDR3: CASSTGPDTQYF; DNA: TGCGCCAGTTCGACAGGGCCAGATACGCAGTATTTT
J: TRBJ1-1; size: NA; V: TRBV24-1; D: NA; CDR3: CATRDGARTEAFF; DNA: TGTGCCACCAGGGACGGAGCACGGACTGAAGCTTTCTTT
J: TRBJ2-5; size: NA; V: TRBV4-1; D: NA; CDR3: CASSQEGDGETQYF; DNA: TGCGCCAGCAGCCAAGAGGGGGATGGAGAGACCCAGTACTTC
J: TRBJ1-2; size: NA; V: TRBV6-5; D: NA; CDR3: CASSRQALLGGYTF; DNA: TGTGCCAGCAGTAGACAGGCCCTCTTGGGTGGCTACACCTTC
J: TRBJ1-3; size: NA; V: TRBV30; D: TRBD1; CDR3: CASSGGALGAGNTIYF; DNA: TGTGCCTCATCAGGGGGCGCCTTGGGGGCTGGAAACACCATATATTTT
J: TRBJ1-2; size: NA; V: TRBV7-8; D: NA; CDR3: CASSADNYGYTF; DNA: TGTGCCAGCAGCGCGGATAACTATGGCTACACCTTC
J: TRBJ1-1; size: NA; V: TRBV5-6; D: NA; CDR3: CASSLGRVTEAFF; DNA: TGTGCCAGCAGCTTGGGCAGGGTCACTGAAGCTTTCTTT
J: TRBJ2-5; size: once; V: TRBV5-1; D: NA; CDR3: CASSLGPLETQYF; DNA: TGCGCCAGCAGCTTGGGTCCTTTAGAGACCCAGTACTTC
J: TRBJ2-3; size: NA; V: TRBV19; D: TRBD2; CDR3: CASSLPHGTSGRDTQYF; DNA: TGTGCCAGTAGCCTCCCTCACGGGACTAGCGGGAGGGATACGCAGTATTTT
J: TRBJ2-3; size: NA; V: TRBV7-2; D: NA; CDR3: CASSLGQVPDTQYF; DNA: TGTGCCAGCAGCTTAGGACAGGTACCAGATACGCAGTATTTT
J: TRBJ2-5; size: NA; V: TRBV4-3; D: NA; CDR3: CASSQDFRDRTETQYF; DNA: TGCGCCAGCAGCCAAGATTTCAGGGATCGGACAGAGACCCAGTACTTC
J: TRBJ2-3; size: NA; V: TRBV7-9; D: TRBD1; CDR3: CASEDRGPDTQYF; DNA: TGTGCCAGCGAGGACAGGGGGCCAGATACGCAGTATTTT
J: TRBJ2-1; size: NA; V: TRBV5-1; D: NA; CDR3: CASTEGGEQFF; DNA: TGCGCCAGCACGGAGGGTGGTGAGCAGTTCTTC
J: TRBJ2-7; size: NA; V: TRBV5-5; D: NA; CDR3: CASSLGLTYEQYF; DNA: TGTGCCAGCAGCTTGGGTCTTACCTACGAGCAGTACTTC